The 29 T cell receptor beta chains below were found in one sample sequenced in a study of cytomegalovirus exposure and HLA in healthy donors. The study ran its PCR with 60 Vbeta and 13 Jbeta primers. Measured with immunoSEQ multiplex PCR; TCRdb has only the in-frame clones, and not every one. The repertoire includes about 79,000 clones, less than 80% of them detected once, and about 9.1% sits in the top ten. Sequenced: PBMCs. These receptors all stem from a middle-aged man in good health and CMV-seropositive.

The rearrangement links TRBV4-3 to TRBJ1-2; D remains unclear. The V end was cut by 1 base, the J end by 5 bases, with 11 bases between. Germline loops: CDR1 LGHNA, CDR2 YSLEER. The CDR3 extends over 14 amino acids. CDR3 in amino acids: CASSQVSGGYGYTF. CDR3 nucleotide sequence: TGCGCCAGCAGCCAAGTATCAGGAGGGTATGGCTACACCTTC.

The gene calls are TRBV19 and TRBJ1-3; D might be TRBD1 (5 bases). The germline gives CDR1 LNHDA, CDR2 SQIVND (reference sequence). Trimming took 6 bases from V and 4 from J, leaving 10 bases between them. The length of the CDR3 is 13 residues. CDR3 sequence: CASRATAGNTIYF. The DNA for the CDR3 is TGTGCCAGTAGGGCGACAGCCGGAAACACCATATATTTT.

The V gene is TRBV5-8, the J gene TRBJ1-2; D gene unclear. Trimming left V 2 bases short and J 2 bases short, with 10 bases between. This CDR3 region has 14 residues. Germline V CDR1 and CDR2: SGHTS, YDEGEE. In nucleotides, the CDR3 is TGTGCCAGCAGCTTTCCTGAGGGAAACTATGGCTACACCTTC. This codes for CASSFPEGNYGYTF.

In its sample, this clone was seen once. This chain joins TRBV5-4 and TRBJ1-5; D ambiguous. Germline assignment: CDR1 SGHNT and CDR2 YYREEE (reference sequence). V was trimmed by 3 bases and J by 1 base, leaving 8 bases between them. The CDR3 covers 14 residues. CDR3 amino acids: CASSSAESNQPQHF. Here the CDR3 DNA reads TGTGCCAGCAGCTCCGCAGAAAGCAATCAGCCCCAGCATTTT.

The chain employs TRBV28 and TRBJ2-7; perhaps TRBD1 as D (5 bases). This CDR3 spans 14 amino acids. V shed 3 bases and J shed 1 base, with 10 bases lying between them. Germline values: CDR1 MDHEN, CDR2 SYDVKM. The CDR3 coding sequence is TGTGCCAGCAGTTTTTGGCAGGGATCCTACGAGCAGTACTTC. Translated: CASSFWQGSYEQYF.

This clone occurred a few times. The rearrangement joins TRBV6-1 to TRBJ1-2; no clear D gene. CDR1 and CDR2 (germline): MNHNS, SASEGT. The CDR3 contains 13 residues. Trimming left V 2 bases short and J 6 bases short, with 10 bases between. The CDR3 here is CASSESGRDGYTF. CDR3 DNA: TGTGCCAGCAGTGAATCTGGTCGCGATGGCTACACCTTC.

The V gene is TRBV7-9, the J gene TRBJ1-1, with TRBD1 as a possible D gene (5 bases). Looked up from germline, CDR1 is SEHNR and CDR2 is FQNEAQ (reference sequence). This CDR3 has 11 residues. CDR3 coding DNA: TGTGCTGCAGGGCATAGCACTGAAGCTTTCTTT. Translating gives CAAGHSTEAFF.

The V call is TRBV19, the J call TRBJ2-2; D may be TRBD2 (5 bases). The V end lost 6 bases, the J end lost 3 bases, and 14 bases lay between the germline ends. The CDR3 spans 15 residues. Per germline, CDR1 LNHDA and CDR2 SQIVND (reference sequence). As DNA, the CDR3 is TGTGCCAGTAGGGTGCAGGAGGTCTACACCGGGGAGCTGTTTTTT. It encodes CASRVQEVYTGELFF.

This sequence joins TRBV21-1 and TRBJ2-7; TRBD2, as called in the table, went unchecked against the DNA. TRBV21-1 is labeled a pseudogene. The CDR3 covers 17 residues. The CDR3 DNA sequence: TGTGCCAGCAGCGCTCAACATCCGCGGGCAGACTCGGGCGAGCAGTACTTC. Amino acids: CASSAQHPRADSGEQYF.

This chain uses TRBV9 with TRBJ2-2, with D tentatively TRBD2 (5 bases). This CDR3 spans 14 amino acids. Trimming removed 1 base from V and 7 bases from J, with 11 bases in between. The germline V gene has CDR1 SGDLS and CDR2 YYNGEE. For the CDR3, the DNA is TGTGCCAGCAGCGTAAAGTGGGAGTTCGGGGAGCTGTTTTTT. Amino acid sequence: CASSVKWEFGELFF. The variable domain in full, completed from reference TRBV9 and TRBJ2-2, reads DSGVTQTPKHLITATGQRVTLRCSPRSGDLSVYWYQQSLDQGLQFLIQYYNGEERAKGNILERFSAQQFPDLHSELNLSSLELGDSALYFCASSVKWEFGELFFGEGSRLTVL.

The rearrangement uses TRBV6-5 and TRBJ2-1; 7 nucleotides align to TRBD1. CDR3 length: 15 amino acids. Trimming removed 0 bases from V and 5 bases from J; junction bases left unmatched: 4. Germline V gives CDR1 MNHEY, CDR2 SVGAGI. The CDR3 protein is CASSYSHRGNNEQFF. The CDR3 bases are TGTGCCAGCAGTTACTCGCACAGGGGTAACAATGAGCAGTTCTTC.

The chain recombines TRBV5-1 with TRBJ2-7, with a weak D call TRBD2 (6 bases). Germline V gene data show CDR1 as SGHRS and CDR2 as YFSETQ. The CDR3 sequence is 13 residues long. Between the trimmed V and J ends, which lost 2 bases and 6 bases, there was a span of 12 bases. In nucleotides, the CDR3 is TGCGCCAGCAGCTTCGAACGGGGGACCGAGCAGTACTTC. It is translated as CASSFERGTEQYF.

CDR3 sequence reads: CASSFDNPGGTEAFF. DNA for the CDR3: TGCGCCAGCAGCTTTGACAACCCCGGTGGCACTGAAGCTTTCTTT. The chain employs TRBV5-1 and TRBJ1-1; the D is unclear. V dropped 2 bases and J dropped 4 bases, with 15 bases sitting between them. Looked up from germline, CDR1 is SGHRS and CDR2 is YFSETQ. The CDR3 contains 15 residues. Complete variable domain (other parts from reference TRBV5-1 and TRBJ1-1): KAGVTQTPRYLIKTRGQQVTLSCSPISGHRSVSWYQQTPGQGLQFLFEYFSETQRNKGNFPGRFSGRQFSNSRSEMNVSTLELGDSALYLCASSFDNPGGTEAFFGQGTRLTVV.

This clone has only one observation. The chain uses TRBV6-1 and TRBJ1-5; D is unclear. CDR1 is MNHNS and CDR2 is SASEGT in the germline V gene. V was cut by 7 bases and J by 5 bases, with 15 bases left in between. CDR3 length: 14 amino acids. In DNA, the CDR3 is TGTGCCAGCACCCAACCGGCAGGCCATCAGCCCCAGCATTTT. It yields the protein CASTQPAGHQPQHF.

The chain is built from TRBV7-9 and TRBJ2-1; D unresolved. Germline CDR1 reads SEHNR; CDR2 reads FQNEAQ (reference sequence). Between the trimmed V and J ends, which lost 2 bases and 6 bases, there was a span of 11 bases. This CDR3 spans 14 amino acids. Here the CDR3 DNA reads TGTGCCAGCAGCTTAACCCATCGAGGCAATGAGCAGTTCTTC. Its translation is CASSLTHRGNEQFF.

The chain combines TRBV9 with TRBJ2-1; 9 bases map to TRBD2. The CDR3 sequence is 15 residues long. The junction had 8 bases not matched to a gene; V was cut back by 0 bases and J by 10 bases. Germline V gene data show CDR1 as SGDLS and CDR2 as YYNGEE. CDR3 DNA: TGTGCCAGCAGCGTAGACGGGCGGGGGGGCCGCGAGCAGTTCTTC. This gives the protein CASSVDGRGGREQFF. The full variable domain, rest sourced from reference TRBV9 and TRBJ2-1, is DSGVTQTPKHLITATGQRVTLRCSPRSGDLSVYWYQQSLDQGLQFLIQYYNGEERAKGNILERFSAQQFPDLHSELNLSSLELGDSALYFCASSVDGRGGREQFFGPGTRLTVL.

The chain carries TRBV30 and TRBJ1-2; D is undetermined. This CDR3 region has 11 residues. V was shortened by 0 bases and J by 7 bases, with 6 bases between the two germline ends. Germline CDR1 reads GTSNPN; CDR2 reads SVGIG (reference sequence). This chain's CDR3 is CAWSVFGGYTF. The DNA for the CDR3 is TGTGCCTGGAGTGTGTTCGGTGGCTACACCTTC.

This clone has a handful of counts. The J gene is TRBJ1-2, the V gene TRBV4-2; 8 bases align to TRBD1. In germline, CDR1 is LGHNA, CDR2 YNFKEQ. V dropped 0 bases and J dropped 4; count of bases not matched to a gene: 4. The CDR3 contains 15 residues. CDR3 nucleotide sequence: TGTGCCAGCAGCCAAGAGACAGGGGAGGGCTATGGCTACACCTTC. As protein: CASSQETGEGYGYTF.

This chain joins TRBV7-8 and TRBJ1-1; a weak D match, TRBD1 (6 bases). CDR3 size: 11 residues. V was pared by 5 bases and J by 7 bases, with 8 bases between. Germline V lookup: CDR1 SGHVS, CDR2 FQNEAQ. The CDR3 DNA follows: TGTGCCAGCAGCGAACAGGGTGAAGCTTTCTTT. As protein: CASSEQGEAFF. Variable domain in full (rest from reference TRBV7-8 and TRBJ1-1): GAGVSQSPRYKVAKRGQDVALRCDPISGHVSLFWYQQALGQGPEFLTYFQNEAQLDKSGLPSDRFFAERPEGSVSTLKIQRTQQEDSAVYLCASSEQGEAFFGQGTRLTVV.

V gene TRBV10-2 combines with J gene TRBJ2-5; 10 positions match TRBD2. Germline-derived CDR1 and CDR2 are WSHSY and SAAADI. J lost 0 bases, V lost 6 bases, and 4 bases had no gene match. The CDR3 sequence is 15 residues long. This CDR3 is CASRLAGEYQETQYF. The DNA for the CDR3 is TGCGCCAGCAGGCTAGCGGGGGAGTACCAAGAGACCCAGTACTTC.

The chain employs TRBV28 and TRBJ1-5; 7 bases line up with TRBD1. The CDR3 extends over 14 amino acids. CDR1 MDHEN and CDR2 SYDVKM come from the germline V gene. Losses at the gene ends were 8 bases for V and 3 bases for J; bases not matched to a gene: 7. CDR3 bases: TGTGCCAGCGGGAACCAGGGGGTCAATCAGCCCCAGCATTTT. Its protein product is CASGNQGVNQPQHF.

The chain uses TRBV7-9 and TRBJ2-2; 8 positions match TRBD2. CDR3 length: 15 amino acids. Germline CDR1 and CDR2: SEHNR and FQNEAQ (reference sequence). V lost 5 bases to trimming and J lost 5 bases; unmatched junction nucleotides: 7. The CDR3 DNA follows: TGTGCCAGCAGCCCCCGAAGCGGGAGAACCGGGGAGCTGTTTTTT. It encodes CASSPRSGRTGELFF.

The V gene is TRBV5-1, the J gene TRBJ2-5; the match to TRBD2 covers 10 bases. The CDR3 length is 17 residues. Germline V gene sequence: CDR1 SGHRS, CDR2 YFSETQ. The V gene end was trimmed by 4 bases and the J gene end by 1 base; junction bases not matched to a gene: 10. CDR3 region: CASSNGLAAQPQETQYF. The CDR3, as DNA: TGCGCCAGCAGCAATGGACTAGCGGCCCAACCCCAAGAGACCCAGTACTTC.

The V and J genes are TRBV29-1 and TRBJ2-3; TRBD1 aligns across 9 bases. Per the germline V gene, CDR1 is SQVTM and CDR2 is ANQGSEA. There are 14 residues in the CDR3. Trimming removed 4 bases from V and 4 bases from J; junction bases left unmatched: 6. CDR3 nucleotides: TGCAGCGTTGCCCTGGGACAGGGAGCAGATACGCAGTATTTT. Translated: CSVALGQGADTQYF.

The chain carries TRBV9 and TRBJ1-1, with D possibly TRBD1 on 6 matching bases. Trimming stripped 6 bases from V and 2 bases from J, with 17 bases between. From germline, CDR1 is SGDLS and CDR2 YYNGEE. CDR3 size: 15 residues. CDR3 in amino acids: CASNPGEGRNTEAFF. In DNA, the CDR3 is TGTGCCAGCAACCCAGGGGAAGGGAGAAACACTGAAGCTTTCTTT. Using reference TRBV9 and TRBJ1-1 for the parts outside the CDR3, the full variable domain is DSGVTQTPKHLITATGQRVTLRCSPRSGDLSVYWYQQSLDQGLQFLIQYYNGEERAKGNILERFSAQQFPDLHSELNLSSLELGDSALYFCASNPGEGRNTEAFFGQGTRLTVV.

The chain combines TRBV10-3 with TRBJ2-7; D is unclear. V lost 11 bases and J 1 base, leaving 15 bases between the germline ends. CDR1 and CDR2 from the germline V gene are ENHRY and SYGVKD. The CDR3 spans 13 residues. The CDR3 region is CASVSGFSYEQYF. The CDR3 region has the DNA TGTGCCTCCGTATCCGGGTTTTCCTACGAGCAGTACTTC.

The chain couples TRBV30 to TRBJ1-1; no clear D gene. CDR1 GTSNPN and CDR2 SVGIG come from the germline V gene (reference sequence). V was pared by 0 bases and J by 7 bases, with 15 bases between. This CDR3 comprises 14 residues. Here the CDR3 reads CAWSVLHRGGEAFF. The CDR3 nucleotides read TGTGCCTGGAGTGTACTCCACCGGGGAGGTGAAGCTTTCTTT.

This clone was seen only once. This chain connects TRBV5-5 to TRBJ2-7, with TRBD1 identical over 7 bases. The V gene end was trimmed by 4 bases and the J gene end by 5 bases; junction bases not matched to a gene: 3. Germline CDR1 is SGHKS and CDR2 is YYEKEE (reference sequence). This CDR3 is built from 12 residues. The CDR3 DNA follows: TGTGCCAGCAGCCGACAGGGAGACGAGCAGTACTTC. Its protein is CASSRQGDEQYF.

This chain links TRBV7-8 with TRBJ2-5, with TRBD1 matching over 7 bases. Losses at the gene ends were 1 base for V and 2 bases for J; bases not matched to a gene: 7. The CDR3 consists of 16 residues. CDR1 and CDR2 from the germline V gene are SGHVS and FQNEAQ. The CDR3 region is CASSLVGGPLQETQYF. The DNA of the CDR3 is TGTGCCAGCAGCTTAGTAGGGGGCCCTCTTCAAGAGACCCAGTACTTC.